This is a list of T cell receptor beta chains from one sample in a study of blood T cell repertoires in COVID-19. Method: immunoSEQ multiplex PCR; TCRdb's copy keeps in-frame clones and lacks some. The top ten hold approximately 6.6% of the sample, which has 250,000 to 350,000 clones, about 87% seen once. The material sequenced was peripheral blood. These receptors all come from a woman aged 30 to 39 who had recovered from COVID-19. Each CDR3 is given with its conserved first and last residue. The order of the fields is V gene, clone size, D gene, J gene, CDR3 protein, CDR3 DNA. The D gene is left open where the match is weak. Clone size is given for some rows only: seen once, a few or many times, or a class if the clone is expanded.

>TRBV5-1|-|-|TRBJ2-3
CASSLAVTEEDTQYF
TGCGCCAGCAGCTTGGCAGTGACAGAAGAAGATACGCAGTATTTT
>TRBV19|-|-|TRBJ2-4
CASRGLAKNIQYF
TGTGCCAGTAGGGGCCTAGCCAAAAACATTCAGTACTTC
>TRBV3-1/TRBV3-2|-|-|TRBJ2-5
CASSRDRQETQYF
TGTGCCAGCAGCCGAGACAGGCAAGAGACCCAGTACTTC
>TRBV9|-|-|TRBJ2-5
CASSVDGVARETQYF
TGTGCCAGCAGCGTAGACGGGGTAGCACGGGAGACCCAGTACTTC
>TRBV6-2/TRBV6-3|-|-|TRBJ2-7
CASSYSTGGPRHEQYF
TGTGCCAGCAGTTACTCGACGGGGGGCCCTCGCCACGAGCAGTACTTC
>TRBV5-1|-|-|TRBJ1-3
CASSLATATNTIYF
TGCGCCAGCAGCTTGGCCACAGCCACAAACACCATATATTTT
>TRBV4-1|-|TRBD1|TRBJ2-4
CASSHDRDRGAKNIQYF
TGCGCCAGCAGCCACGATCGGGACAGGGGAGCCAAAAACATTCAGTACTTC
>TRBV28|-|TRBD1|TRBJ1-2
CASSSGQGTYGYTF
TGTGCCAGCAGTTCGGGACAGGGTACCTATGGCTACACCTTC
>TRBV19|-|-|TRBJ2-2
CASMAVRAGELFF
TGTGCCAGTATGGCAGTACGGGCCGGGGAGCTGTTTTTT
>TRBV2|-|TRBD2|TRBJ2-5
CAGASGGFQETQYF
TGTGCCGGCGCTAGCGGGGGATTCCAAGAGACCCAGTACTTC
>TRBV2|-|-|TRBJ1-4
CASRGSRLLFF
TGTGCCAGCAGGGGGAGCAGATTACTGTTTTTT
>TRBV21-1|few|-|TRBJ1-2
CASSHRTGNYGYTF
TGTGCCAGCAGCCACAGGACGGGTAACTATGGCTACACCTTC